What follows are 28 T cell receptor beta chains derived from one specimen sequenced in a study of radiation and T cells in renal cell carcinoma. Only in-frame clones appear in the TCRdb table, and some are missing; sequencing was by immunoSEQ multiplex PCR. The sample yields about 65,000 clones, around 78% seen once. This sample's time point: blood 2 weeks post-SBRT. The treatment: 15 Gy SBRT to primary tumor, nephrectomy 4 weeks later. The material sequenced was blood, taken from a patient whose treatment included radiotherapy and nephrectomy. These receptor sequences come from a man in his sixties with renal cell carcinoma.

The J gene is TRBJ2-5, the V gene TRBV6-1; tentatively, D is TRBD2 (6 bases). The V and J ends lost 2 bases and 3 bases respectively, with 7 bases between them. This CDR3 region has 13 residues. Germline CDR1 and CDR2: MNHNS and SASEGT. The CDR3 DNA reads as TGTGCCAGCAGTGAATTAGCGGAAGAGACCCAGTACTTC. It translates to CASSELAEETQYF.

V is TRBV6-5 and J is TRBJ2-6, with D uncertain. The CDR3 is 15 residues long. Trimming shortened V by 6 bases and J by 0 bases, and 9 bases separated the two germline ends. Germline assignment: CDR1 MNHEY and CDR2 SVGAGI. The DNA of the CDR3 is TGTGCCAGCAGGCGATCCTTCTCTGGGGCCAACGTCCTGACTTTC. Its protein product is CASRRSFSGANVLTF.

The chain combines TRBV7-2 with TRBJ1-5; D possibly corresponds to TRBD1 (5 bases). The CDR3 has 15 amino acids. Looked up from germline, CDR1 is SGHTA and CDR2 is FQGNSA. Trimming shortened V by 5 bases and J by 3 bases, and 14 bases separated the two germline ends. The CDR3 coding sequence is TGTGCCAGCAGCCGCGGGAGGGGACTCAATCAGCCCCAGCATTTT. Protein: CASSRGRGLNQPQHF. The variable domain in full, with the rest retrieved from reference TRBV7-2 and TRBJ1-5, is GAGVSQSPSNKVTEKGKDVELRCDPISGHTALYWYRQSLGQGLEFLIYFQGNSAPDKSGLPSDRFSAERTGGSVSTLTIQRTQQEDSAVYLCASSRGRGLNQPQHFGDGTRLSIL.

The rearrangement joins TRBV19 to TRBJ2-7; D possibly corresponds to TRBD1 (5 bases). V was trimmed by 9 bases and J by 2 bases, leaving 20 bases between them. The CDR3 sequence is 15 residues long. The germline V gene encodes CDR1 LNHDA and CDR2 SQIVND (reference sequence). The CDR3 reads CASRTQGATTYEQYF. The CDR3 nucleotides are TGTGCCAGCCGAACCCAGGGTGCCACTACCTACGAGCAGTACTTC.

J is TRBJ1-5 and V is TRBV7-9; TRBD1 is a possible D gene (5 bases). The germline V and J ends were trimmed by 0 bases and 2 bases, with 20 bases remaining between them. Looked up from germline, CDR1 is SEHNR and CDR2 is FQNEAQ (reference sequence). The CDR3 consists of 19 residues. CDR3 DNA sequence: TGTGCCAGCAGCTTAGCGGGGAGACGCAAGGGGATTGGCAATCAGCCCCAGCATTTT. Protein product: CASSLAGRRKGIGNQPQHF.

This sequence joins TRBV28 and TRBJ2-7, with 7 bases identical to TRBD1. This CDR3 has 14 residues. V lost 6 bases to trimming and J lost 3 bases; unmatched junction nucleotides: 8. Germline V gene sequence: CDR1 MDHEN, CDR2 SYDVKM. CDR3 amino acids: CASSSGTASYEQYV. CDR3 in DNA: TGTGCCAGCAGCTCCGGGACAGCCAGCTACGAGCAGTACGTC.

This chain links TRBV25-1 with TRBJ1-1; D is uncertain. CDR1 is MGHDK and CDR2 is SYGVNS in the germline V gene. This CDR3 spans 13 amino acids. V was trimmed by 4 bases and J by 6 bases, leaving 12 bases between them. The CDR3 here is CASSGTSASEAFF. The CDR3 nucleotides are TGTGCCAGCAGTGGAACCTCTGCGTCTGAAGCTTTCTTT.

This clone has only a few counts. The rearrangement joins TRBV11-2 to TRBJ1-4; 11 bases are a match to TRBD1. Looked up from germline, CDR1 is SGHAT and CDR2 is FQNNGV. Unmatched junction bases numbered 4, after V lost 6 bases and J lost 10 bases. The CDR3 runs 13 residues. CDR3: CASSGTGGPKLFF. CDR3 coding DNA: TGTGCCAGCAGTGGGACAGGGGGTCCAAAACTGTTTTTT.

This clone was observed a single time. The chain carries TRBV19 and TRBJ1-5; D is ambiguous. Trimming removed 3 bases at V and 0 bases at J, with 12 bases between. The CDR3 spans 16 residues. The germline V gene encodes CDR1 LNHDA and CDR2 SQIVND (reference sequence). The CDR3 here is CASSMATVNSNQPQHF. DNA for the CDR3: TGTGCCAGTAGTATGGCGACCGTAAATAGCAATCAGCCCCAGCATTTT.

This clone was recorded at least ten times. The rearrangement joins TRBV6-1 to TRBJ1-2, with D unresolved. CDR3 size: 13 residues. Germline V lookup: CDR1 MNHNS, CDR2 SASEGT. The V and J ends lost 6 bases and 2 bases respectively, with 10 bases between them. The CDR3 region has the DNA TGTGCCAGCAGCTCCGGGAGGAACTATGGCTACACCTTC. Protein: CASSSGRNYGYTF.

The chain uses TRBV12-5 and TRBJ1-4; the D gene is possibly TRBD1 (5 bases). Trimming pared 3 bases from V and 8 bases from J, leaving 16 bases between. Germline CDR1 reads LGHNT; CDR2 reads FRNRAP. CDR3 length: 15 amino acids. The CDR3 spells CASGFFGGDVEKLFF. CDR3 DNA sequence: TGTGCTAGTGGTTTCTTCGGAGGGGACGTCGAAAAACTGTTTTTT.

The chain has TRBV7-9 and TRBJ2-1; D not certain. Germline loops: CDR1 SEHNR, CDR2 FQNEAQ (reference sequence). V was cut by 1 base and J by 10 bases, with 8 bases left in between. The CDR3 sequence is 12 residues long. CDR3 sequence (DNA): TGTGCCAGCAGCTTAGGCGCTGCCGAGCAGTTCTTC. Its protein is CASSLGAAEQFF.

CDR3 sequence (DNA): TGCGCCAGCAGCCAAGAATCCGGAATTGGCATGGGGGATACGCAGTATTTT. Translation gives CASSQESGIGMGDTQYF. This chain uses TRBV4-3 with TRBJ2-3; D gene ambiguous. Germline loops: CDR1 LGHNA, CDR2 YSLEER. Trimming pared 0 bases from V and 6 bases from J, leaving 19 bases between. The CDR3 runs to 17 residues.

This chain links TRBV11-2 with TRBJ1-5; D gene ambiguous. CDR3 length: 13 residues. Trimming stripped 3 bases from V and 0 bases from J, with 3 bases between. Germline loops: CDR1 SGHAT, CDR2 FQNNGV. The CDR3 coding sequence is TGTGCCAGCAGCTTTTTTAGCAATCAGCCCCAGCATTTT. It codes for CASSFFSNQPQHF. Supplemented by reference TRBV11-2 and TRBJ1-5, the full variable domain reads EAGVAQSPRYKIIEKRQSVAFWCNPISGHATLYWYQQILGQGPKLLIQFQNNGVVDDSQLPKDRFSAERLKGVDSTLKIQPAKLEDSAVYLCASSFFSNQPQHFGDGTRLSIL.

The rearrangement links TRBV5-5 to TRBJ2-5; tentatively, D is TRBD1 or TRBD2 (7 bases each). This CDR3 spans 17 amino acids. The germline CDR1 and CDR2 sequences are SGHKS and YYEKEE (reference sequence). V was cut by 0 bases and J by 1 base, with 16 bases left in between. CDR3 protein: CASSLGWGGGSQETQYF. CDR3 nucleotides: TGTGCCAGCAGCTTGGGATGGGGAGGGGGCAGCCAAGAGACCCAGTACTTC.

This sequence joins TRBV18 and TRBJ2-3; 8 nucleotides agree with TRBD1. Germline loops: CDR1 KGHSH, CDR2 LQKENI. This CDR3 has 18 residues. J gave up 0 bases and V 2 bases, and 10 bases lay outside the gene matches. For the CDR3, the DNA is TGTGCCAGCTCACCATTCCCAAACAGGGGGATGAGCACAGATACGCAGTATTTT. Amino acid sequence: CASSPFPNRGMSTDTQYF.

The chain recombines TRBV5-1 with TRBJ1-1; possibly TRBD1 for D (6 bases). V was cut by 5 bases and J by 1 base, with 15 bases left in between. Germline V gene lookup returns CDR1 SGHRS and CDR2 YFSETQ. This CDR3 region has 15 residues. The DNA of the CDR3 is TGCGCCAGCAGACGAGACAGGCGAGAGAACACTGAAGCTTTCTTT. Encoded protein: CASRRDRRENTEAFF.

The rearrangement links TRBV30 to TRBJ2-7, with 11 bases fitting TRBD2. Germline CDR1 reads GTSNPN; CDR2 reads SVGIG (reference sequence). This CDR3 comprises 15 residues. J lost 2 bases, V lost 3 bases, and 6 bases had no gene match. This chain's CDR3 is CAWSAPGLAAYEQYV. CDR3 nucleotide sequence: TGTGCCTGGAGCGCTCCGGGACTAGCGGCCTACGAGCAGTACGTC.

In its sample, this clone was seen a few times. The chain has TRBV7-9 and TRBJ2-6; TRBD2 matches at 8 bases. Trimming removed 7 bases from V and 1 base from J; junction bases left unmatched: 12. The CDR3 is 18 residues long. CDR1 is SEHNR and CDR2 is FQNEAQ in the germline V gene (reference sequence). CDR3 region: CASKQWGREESGANVLTF. The CDR3 DNA follows: TGTGCCAGCAAACAGTGGGGGCGGGAGGAGTCTGGGGCCAACGTCCTGACTTTC.

V is TRBV19 and J is TRBJ2-7; D remains ambiguous. Germline V gene data show CDR1 as LNHDA and CDR2 as SQIVND (reference sequence). Trimming took off 5 bases at V and 2 bases at J, with 7 bases between the two ends. This CDR3 has 12 residues. Here the CDR3 reads CASSSPAYEQYF. CDR3 bases: TGTGCCAGTAGTTCGCCGGCCTACGAGCAGTACTTC.

The V and J genes are TRBV30 and TRBJ2-7; D ambiguous. The CDR3 has 11 residues. Germline values: CDR1 GTSNPN, CDR2 SVGIG (reference sequence). The ends were cut back, 5 bases at V and 2 bases at J, with 7 bases in the middle. The CDR3 DNA reads as TGTGCCTGGGACACTACCTACGAGCAGTACTTC. Its translation is CAWDTTYEQYF.

The chain couples TRBV9 to TRBJ1-3, with D uncertain. V lost 1 base and J lost 0, with 8 bases in between. The CDR3 covers 15 residues. CDR1 SGDLS and CDR2 YYNGEE come from the germline V gene. This CDR3 reads CASSVKGDSGNTIYF. In DNA form, the CDR3 reads TGTGCCAGCAGCGTAAAGGGAGACTCTGGAAACACCATATATTTT. The complete variable domain, with remaining parts taken from reference TRBV9 and TRBJ1-3, reads DSGVTQTPKHLITATGQRVTLRCSPRSGDLSVYWYQQSLDQGLQFLIQYYNGEERAKGNILERFSAQQFPDLHSELNLSSLELGDSALYFCASSVKGDSGNTIYFGEGSWLTVV.

The J gene is TRBJ2-1, the V gene TRBV7-9; 10 positions agree with TRBD2. The germline V gene has CDR1 SEHNR and CDR2 FQNEAQ (reference sequence). CDR3 length equals 16 residues. V lost 5 bases and J lost 4; bases outside the gene matches: 8. CDR3 DNA: TGTGCCAGCAGCCGCGGACTAGCGGCGGCGTACAATGAGCAGTTCTTC. Its protein is CASSRGLAAAYNEQFF.

The chain links TRBV5-8 to TRBJ2-1; 12 nucleotides agree with TRBD2. The CDR3 length is 18 residues. CDR1 is SGHTS and CDR2 is YDEGEE in the germline V gene. The trim removed 1 base at V and 1 base at J, leaving 6 bases unmatched. In nucleotides, the CDR3 is TGTGCCAGCAGCTTGTCCGGGACTAGCGGGCCATCCTACAATGAGCAGTTCTTC. It is translated as CASSLSGTSGPSYNEQFF.

The chain carries TRBV27 and TRBJ2-5; D may be TRBD2 (5 bases). The CDR3 contains 14 residues. Trimming left V 4 bases short and J 2 bases short, with 11 bases between. Germline V gene data show CDR1 as MNHEY and CDR2 as SMNVEV (reference sequence). CDR3 DNA sequence: TGTGCCAGCAGTTGGGGTCGGGGACAAGAGACCCAGTACTTC. Protein: CASSWGRGQETQYF.

CDR3 region: CATKPDATSGKNIQYF. DNA for the CDR3: TGTGCCACCAAACCGGACGCGACTAGCGGAAAAAACATTCAGTACTTC. The chain employs TRBV10-3 and TRBJ2-4; the match to TRBD2 covers 9 bases. This CDR3 has 16 residues. V shed 10 bases and J 4 bases; nucleotides not matched to a gene: 14. The germline CDR1 and CDR2 sequences are ENHRY and SYGVKD.

The chain is built from TRBV5-6 and TRBJ2-3, with unresolved D. Looked up from germline, CDR1 is SGHDT and CDR2 is YYEEEE. The CDR3 spans 13 residues. Trimming took 3 bases from V and 0 from J, leaving 5 bases between them. CDR3 sequence: CASSSDSTDTQYF. The CDR3 DNA reads TGTGCCAGCAGCTCCGACAGCACAGATACGCAGTATTTT.

The chain recombines TRBV6-5 with TRBJ2-3, with D unclear. V lost 5 bases and J lost 0, with 9 bases in between. This CDR3 region has 14 residues. Germline CDR1 is MNHEY and CDR2 is SVGAGI. This CDR3 is CASSDRWSTDTQYF. In nucleotides, the CDR3 is TGTGCCAGCAGTGACCGGTGGAGCACAGATACGCAGTATTTT.